This T cell receptor beta chain was sequenced for a study of cytomegalovirus exposure and HLA in healthy donors. Notes on the study in general: In a later analysis, a missense DCLRE1C variant was linked to TCR beta V- and J-gene trimming. Presence/absence analyses rested on an assumption that sequencing depth was roughly uniform across donors.

The count of this clone is one. Its antigen is undetermined. It was with 60 Vbeta and 13 Jbeta primers that the PCR ran. Profiling relied on immunoSEQ multiplex PCR, and the TCRdb table lists in-frame clones only, not all of them. The sample records about 130,000 clones, 73% being singletons. V was shortened by 5 bases and J by 0 bases, with 7 bases between the two germline ends. Germline V lookup: CDR1 ENHRY, CDR2 SYGVKD. CDR3 size: 13 residues. The source is a man aged 55 to 69 in good health and CMV-seropositive. The sequencing sample was made of PBMCs. The chain has TRBV10-3 and TRBJ1-1; D gene uncertain. Written as DNA, the CDR3 is TGTGCCATCAGTCCCCAAATGAACACTGAAGCTTTCTTT. Translating gives CAISPQMNTEAFF.